Below, 20 T cell receptor beta chains from the same sample are listed, as sequenced in a study of OX40 agonist ivuxolimab in advanced cancers. Some clones are missing from TCRdb's copy, which holds only in-frame ones; the method was immunoSEQ multiplex PCR. The table has about 69,000 clones, about 83% seen once. Sample: CD4+ or CD8+ T cells sorted from blood, taken in a trial of the OX40 agonist ivuxolimab. These receptor sequences come from an adult with an advanced solid tumor such as melanoma, head and neck, liver or kidney cancer.

The chain joins TRBV7-9 to TRBJ2-1; no firm D call. The CDR3 loop spans 16 amino acids. Trimming took off 1 base at V and 4 bases at J, with 14 bases between the two ends. Looked up from germline, CDR1 is SEHNR and CDR2 is FQNEAQ (reference sequence). The CDR3 loop is CASSLGGGYLYNEQFF. In DNA form, the CDR3 reads TGTGCCAGCAGCTTAGGAGGCGGCTATCTTTACAATGAGCAGTTCTTC.

Only one count was recorded for this clone. This rearrangement joins TRBV19 to TRBJ2-1; D may match TRBD1 or TRBD2 (5 bases each). The germline V gene encodes CDR1 LNHDA and CDR2 SQIVND (reference sequence). The CDR3 spans 14 residues. The V end was cut by 2 bases, the J end by 10 bases, with 15 bases between. The CDR3 DNA is TGTGCCAGTAGTATAAGGGACCATTACATGGAGCAGTTCTTC. Encoded protein: CASSIRDHYMEQFF.

The J gene is TRBJ2-7, the V gene TRBV2; D remains ambiguous. V lost 3 bases to trimming and J lost 2 bases, with 11 bases between them. Germline V CDR1 and CDR2: SNHLY, FYNNEI. The CDR3 extends over 14 amino acids. Here the CDR3 DNA reads TGTGCCAGCAGTGATCAACAGAACCCCTACGAGCAGTACTTC. Protein sequence: CASSDQQNPYEQYF.

CDR3 amino acids: CASSPRQGYNEQFF. The DNA for the CDR3 is TGTGCCAGCAGCCCGCGTCAGGGATACAATGAGCAGTTCTTC. The chain joins TRBV7-9 to TRBJ2-1, with D tentatively TRBD1 (5 bases). Per germline, CDR1 SEHNR and CDR2 FQNEAQ (reference sequence). This CDR3 is built from 14 residues. V was shortened by 5 bases and J by 4 bases, with 12 bases between the two germline ends.

V and J are TRBV27 and TRBJ1-1; 8 nucleotides align to TRBD1. This CDR3 has 12 residues. V lost 6 bases to trimming and J lost 7 bases; unmatched junction nucleotides: 4. Germline lookup yields CDR1 MNHEY and CDR2 SMNVEV (reference sequence). This CDR3 is CASSRTGFEAFF. CDR3 bases: TGTGCCAGCAGCCGGACAGGGTTTGAAGCTTTCTTT.

Here the CDR3 DNA reads TGTGCCATCAGTGGTGGGACAGGGGTCCGGGAAAAACTGTTTTTT. Translated, it gives CAISGGTGVREKLFF. This sequence joins TRBV10-3 and TRBJ1-4, with 10 positions matching TRBD1. The CDR3 is 15 residues long. Germline V gene lookup returns CDR1 ENHRY and CDR2 SYGVKD. Trimming at V came to 4 bases and at J to 8 bases, leaving 7 bases not matched to a gene.

V gene TRBV5-6 combines with J gene TRBJ1-2; D is perhaps TRBD1 (5 bases). This CDR3 has 12 residues. V lost 2 bases and J lost 7, with 9 bases in between. Germline CDR1 SGHDT, CDR2 YYEEEE. The CDR3 bases are TGTGCCAGCAGCTTTGGAGGGGCTGGCTACACCTTC. Translating gives CASSFGGAGYTF.

The V call is TRBV7-8, the J call TRBJ1-5; D is perhaps TRBD1 (6 bases). The germline CDR1 and CDR2 sequences are SGHVS and FQNEAQ. The CDR3 extends over 14 amino acids. Deletions cut 1 base from V and 5 bases from J, with 9 bases between. DNA of the CDR3: TGTGCCAGCAGCTTAGGACAGGTCTATCAGCCCCAGCATTTT. It is translated as CASSLGQVYQPQHF. The variable domain in full, completed from reference TRBV7-8 and TRBJ1-5, reads GAGVSQSPRYKVAKRGQDVALRCDPISGHVSLFWYQQALGQGPEFLTYFQNEAQLDKSGLPSDRFFAERPEGSVSTLKIQRTQQEDSAVYLCASSLGQVYQPQHFGDGTRLSIL.

The chain employs TRBV4-3 and TRBJ1-6; D call uncertain. V was clipped by 2 bases and J by 9 bases, with 14 bases between them. Looked up from germline, CDR1 is LGHNA and CDR2 is YSLEER. The CDR3 spans 15 residues. The CDR3 reads CASSQIPVGSSPLHF. CDR3 bases: TGCGCCAGCAGCCAAATTCCAGTAGGCAGTTCACCCCTCCACTTT.

This clone is a singleton in its sample. The chain combines TRBV5-1 with TRBJ2-3; 10 bases map to TRBD2. V was pared by 0 bases and J by 4 bases, with 5 bases of the junction left unmatched. CDR3 length equals 16 residues. CDR1 SGHRS and CDR2 YFSETQ come from the germline V gene. The CDR3, as DNA: TGCGCCAGCAGCTTGGCCGTAGCGGGGGGACCAGATACGCAGTATTTT. Residues: CASSLAVAGGPDTQYF.

The gene calls are TRBV11-2 and TRBJ1-2, with D possibly TRBD1 on 6 matching bases. The CDR3 spans 16 residues. From germline, CDR1 is SGHAT and CDR2 FQNNGV. V was trimmed by 0 bases and J by 4 bases, leaving 15 bases between them. CDR3 protein: CASSLDGQGYAYGYTF. CDR3 sequence (DNA): TGTGCCAGCAGCTTAGACGGTCAGGGGTATGCCTATGGCTACACCTTC.

This rearrangement joins TRBV25-1 to TRBJ2-3, with 9 nucleotides matching TRBD1. The V gene end was trimmed by 4 bases and the J gene end by 3 bases; junction bases not matched to a gene: 5. Germline V gives CDR1 MGHDK, CDR2 SYGVNS. The CDR3 loop spans 15 amino acids. The CDR3 loop is CASSAATGGTDTQYF. DNA for the CDR3: TGTGCCAGCAGTGCGGCGACAGGGGGTACAGATACGCAGTATTTT.

The chain combines TRBV13 with TRBJ1-2; 7 bases fit TRBD1. This CDR3 has 15 residues. CDR1 and CDR2 from the germline V gene are PRHDT and FYEKMQ (reference sequence). V shed 2 bases and J 3 bases; nucleotides not matched to a gene: 6. CDR3 in amino acids: CASSLRDSPYYGYTF. CDR3 nucleotides: TGTGCCAGCAGCTTACGGGACAGCCCGTACTATGGCTACACCTTC.

The chain links TRBV19 to TRBJ2-7; 8 bases align to TRBD1. V dropped 3 bases and J dropped 3; count of bases not matched to a gene: 7. The CDR3 is 15 residues long. Germline CDR1 and CDR2: LNHDA and SQIVND (reference sequence). The DNA for the CDR3 is TGTGCCAGTAGTATTGGGCAGGGGGCCAACTACGAGCAGTACTTC. Encoded protein: CASSIGQGANYEQYF. The variable domain in full, completed from reference TRBV19 and TRBJ2-7, reads DGGITQSPKYLFRKEGQNVTLSCEQNLNHDAMYWYRQDPGQGLRLIYYSQIVNDFQKGDIAEGYSVSREKKESFPLTVTSAQKNPTAFYLCASSIGQGANYEQYFGPGTRLTVT.

A single count supports this clone. This rearrangement joins TRBV5-4 to TRBJ2-7; TRBD2 matches 11 bases. The CDR3 has 14 residues. Trimming took 4 bases from V and 5 from J; bases not matched to a gene: 5. Looked up from germline, CDR1 is SGHNT and CDR2 is YYREEE (reference sequence). The CDR3 DNA reads TGTGCCAGCAGCCTAACTAGCGGGAGCAACGAGCAGTACTTC. It specifies CASSLTSGSNEQYF.

The V call is TRBV7-9, the J call TRBJ1-1; D remains ambiguous. V was clipped by 2 bases and J by 0 bases, with 4 bases between them. Germline lookup yields CDR1 SEHNR and CDR2 FQNEAQ (reference sequence). The length of the CDR3 is 13 residues. The CDR3: CASSLQMNTEAFF. The CDR3 coding sequence is TGTGCCAGCAGCTTACAAATGAACACTGAAGCTTTCTTT.

V gene TRBV19 combines with J gene TRBJ2-2; tentative D call: TRBD1 (5 bases). The germline V gene encodes CDR1 LNHDA and CDR2 SQIVND (reference sequence). The CDR3 consists of 14 residues. The V end lost 8 bases, the J end lost 4 bases, and 14 bases lay between the germline ends. The CDR3 loop is CASSGIRRTGELFF. The CDR3 DNA follows: TGTGCCAGTTCAGGGATACGGCGCACCGGGGAGCTGTTTTTT.

The chain uses TRBV29-1 and TRBJ1-1; 10 nucleotides line up with TRBD1. Germline values: CDR1 SQVTM, CDR2 ANQGSEA. The CDR3 spans 13 residues. The V segment lost 6 bases and the J segment 4 bases; nucleotides outside the gene matches: 5. The DNA of the CDR3 is TGCAGCGTGGACGGGACAGGGGCCACTGAAGCTTTCTTT. It yields the protein CSVDGTGATEAFF.

The gene calls are TRBV18 and TRBJ2-4; no clear D gene. Per germline, CDR1 KGHSH and CDR2 LQKENI. CDR3 length: 17 amino acids. The V and J ends lost 8 bases and 1 base respectively, with 21 bases between them. As DNA, the CDR3 is TGTGCCAGCACCAGAGACGGTCCGAGCGCCGCCAAAAACATTCAGTACTTC. This gives the protein CASTRDGPSAAKNIQYF.

The rearrangement joins TRBV7-9 to TRBJ2-7, with D maybe TRBD2 (6 bases). V was clipped by 0 bases and J by 2 bases, with 8 bases between them. Germline V gene lookup returns CDR1 SEHNR and CDR2 FQNEAQ (reference sequence). The CDR3 contains 14 residues. This CDR3 reads CASSLAGGTYEQYF. CDR3 in DNA: TGTGCCAGCAGCTTAGCGGGAGGTACCTACGAGCAGTACTTC.